This T cell receptor beta chain emerged from a study of CXCR3-negative and CXCR3-positive naive CD8 T cells. Study conclusions and caveats: More hydrophobic TRB CDR3s occurred in CXCR3-positive than in CXCR3-negative naive cells.

Germline V gives CDR1 LNHDA, CDR2 SQIVND (reference sequence). The CDR3 has 18 residues. UMI-labeled TRB cDNA libraries were prepared by 5' RACE. Reanalyzing the 5' RACE reads, TCRdb keeps one entry per CDR3 protein, without DNA. This table lists roughly 99,000 distinct CDR3 sequences. Notes on this clonotype: Its target is unknown.

This sequence originates from a human donor in good health. Some clones in this sample may be carry-over from other donors' samples. The V call is TRBV19, the J call TRBJ2-2; TCRdb calls TRBD2, which cannot be checked without DNA. Sample: naive CXCR3+ CD8+ T cells from blood. Subset described: CD45RO-CCR7+CD27+CD95- naive CD8+ T cells expressing CXCR3 (TNR3+). The CDR3 spells CASSSYQGLAENTGELFF.